This T cell receptor (beta chain) was identified in a study of cytomegalovirus exposure and HLA in healthy donors. The overall study: Earlier, some 180 million T cells were analyzed, and some 120 million unique TCR beta sequences were found among them.

CDR1 and CDR2 from the germline V gene are MDHEN and SYDVKM. The V and J ends lost 2 bases and 9 bases respectively, with 11 bases between them. The CDR3 sequence is 13 residues long. Primers: 60 Vbeta forward and 13 Jbeta reverse. Repertoires were generated with immunoSEQ multiplex PCR, while TCRdb's copy carries only in-frame clones and drops some. The sample has 100,000 to 120,000 clones, about 78% seen once. The clonotype was recovered from a man aged 25 to 40 in good health and CMV-seronegative. The rearrangement uses TRBV28 and TRBJ1-5; D not certain. The sample comprised PBMCs. In nucleotides, the CDR3 is TGTGCCAGCAGTTTACTGGTTACTCGGCCCCAGCATTTT. Translating gives CASSLLVTRPQHF.